One sample yielded the 6 T cell receptor beta chains listed below, sequenced in a study of T cell responses to AZD1222 COVID-19 vaccine. Produced via immunoSEQ multiplex PCR; TCRdb's table is partial and in-frame only. The sample has 130,000 to 150,000 clones; around 84% are singletons. Specimen: peripheral blood, collected 28 days after the second AZD1222 dose. Receptors originate from an adult who received the AZD1222 COVID-19 vaccine.

The chain links TRBV11-3 to TRBJ2-1; D ambiguous. V lost 0 bases and J 4 bases, leaving 10 bases between the germline ends. The CDR3 is 15 residues long. Germline V gene lookup returns CDR1 SGHNT and CDR2 YENEEA. This CDR3 is CASSLDLADYNEQFF. CDR3 bases: TGTGCCAGCAGCTTAGATCTGGCAGATTACAATGAGCAGTTCTTC.

This chain joins TRBV7-8 and TRBJ2-7; 10 nucleotides line up with TRBD1. Germline CDR1 is SGHVS and CDR2 is FQNEAQ. There are 14 residues in the CDR3. The trim removed 5 bases at V and 2 bases at J, leaving 3 bases unmatched. In DNA, the CDR3 is TGTGCCAGCAGCGCAGACAGGGGGCCCTACGAGCAGTACTTC. Translated: CASSADRGPYEQYF.

The chain combines TRBV7-8 with TRBJ1-5; 8 nucleotides line up with TRBD1. J was trimmed by 4 bases and V by 5 bases; bases with no gene match: 16. This CDR3 is built from 18 residues. Germline CDR1 and CDR2: SGHVS and FQNEAQ. The CDR3 sequence: CASSPLGQGGSGNQPQHF. In nucleotides, the CDR3 is TGTGCCAGCAGCCCCCTCGGACAGGGAGGTTCAGGGAATCAGCCCCAGCATTTT. The variable domain in full, with the rest retrieved from reference TRBV7-8 and TRBJ1-5, is GAGVSQSPRYKVAKRGQDVALRCDPISGHVSLFWYQQALGQGPEFLTYFQNEAQLDKSGLPSDRFFAERPEGSVSTLKIQRTQQEDSAVYLCASSPLGQGGSGNQPQHFGDGTRLSIL.

The gene calls are TRBV4-1 and TRBJ1-1; D remains unclear. The CDR3 loop spans 11 amino acids. The germline V gene has CDR1 MGHRA and CDR2 YSYEKL. Trimming took 0 bases from V and 10 from J, leaving 6 bases between them. The CDR3 reads CASSQDRRAFF. The CDR3 DNA sequence: TGCGCCAGCAGCCAAGATCGAAGAGCTTTCTTT.

This chain uses TRBV5-1 with TRBJ2-2; 11 nucleotides line up with TRBD2. The CDR3 runs 17 residues. Germline V gene lookup returns CDR1 SGHRS and CDR2 YFSETQ. After removal of 2 bases from V and 4 bases from J, the junction contained 7 bases not matched to a gene. The CDR3 bases are TGCGCCAGCAGCTTTAGCGGGGGGGCCTCGGGCACCGGGGAGCTGTTTTTT. Translating gives CASSFSGGASGTGELFF.

The rearrangement links TRBV27 to TRBJ1-2; D is possibly TRBD1 (6 bases). CDR1 and CDR2 from the germline V gene are MNHEY and SMNVEV (reference sequence). The CDR3 has 15 amino acids. Trimming removed 2 bases from V and 4 bases from J, with 14 bases in between. CDR3 DNA sequence: TGTGCCAGCAGTTTAGGTCAGGGGAGGAGCTATGGCTACACCTTC. It translates to CASSLGQGRSYGYTF.